The 20 T cell receptor beta chains in this list originate from one sample, sequenced in a study of cytomegalovirus exposure and HLA in healthy donors. The PCR had 60 Vbeta and 13 Jbeta primers. Profiled with immunoSEQ multiplex PCR; TCRdb holds only in-frame clones, not every one. The repertoire holds almost 95,000 clones, around 69% seen once, with about 3.8% in the top ten. Sequenced: PBMCs. These receptors were taken from a man in his thirties or forties in good health and CMV-seronegative.

The V and J genes are TRBV19 and TRBJ1-4, with no clear D. The germline gives CDR1 LNHDA, CDR2 SQIVND (reference sequence). V gave up 5 bases and J gave up 0 bases, with 16 bases separating them. This CDR3 region has 17 residues. CDR3 sequence: CASSYSLRPTTNEKLFF. CDR3 in DNA: TGTGCCAGTAGTTACAGCCTTCGACCTACAACTAATGAAAAACTGTTTTTT.

The V and J genes are TRBV7-9 and TRBJ1-1, with D possibly TRBD1 on 5 matching bases. CDR1 is SEHNR and CDR2 is FQNEAQ in the germline V gene (reference sequence). The V end was cut by 5 bases, the J end by 9 bases, with 13 bases between. This CDR3 spans 12 amino acids. CDR3 nucleotides: TGTGCCAGCAGCACTGAAATGGGGCAAGCTTTCTTT. Amino acid sequence: CASSTEMGQAFF.

This clone was seen only a few times. The gene calls are TRBV4-1 and TRBJ2-2; 10 bases match TRBD2. The germline gives CDR1 MGHRA, CDR2 YSYEKL. The CDR3 length is 16 residues. V lost 4 bases and J lost 5; bases outside the gene matches: 7. CDR3 in DNA: TGCGCCAGCAGCCCGCTAGCGGGAGATCAGACCGGGGAGCTGTTTTTT. Translation: CASSPLAGDQTGELFF.

The V and J genes are TRBV19 and TRBJ2-4; 9 bases are a match to TRBD1. The germline CDR1 and CDR2 sequences are LNHDA and SQIVND (reference sequence). The CDR3 consists of 14 residues. Losses at the gene ends were 6 bases for V and 8 bases for J; bases not matched to a gene: 8. The CDR3 region is CASSRDRDIDIQYF. CDR3 nucleotide sequence: TGTGCCAGTAGCCGGGACAGGGATATTGACATTCAGTACTTC.

The chain joins TRBV7-9 to TRBJ2-1; TRBD2 matches 7 bases. Germline V gene sequence: CDR1 SEHNR, CDR2 FQNEAQ (reference sequence). J gave up 7 bases and V 3 bases, and 9 bases lay outside the gene matches. The CDR3 is 15 residues long. The CDR3 nucleotides read TGTGCCAGCAGCTTCGGGGGAGGGCCAAAGAATGAGCAGTTCTTC. Its protein product is CASSFGGGPKNEQFF.

The rearrangement joins TRBV2 to TRBJ2-5; 10 bases fit TRBD1. The CDR3 runs to 14 residues. After removal of 6 bases from V and 5 bases from J, the junction contained 6 bases not matched to a gene. Germline values: CDR1 SNHLY, CDR2 FYNNEI. CDR3 amino acids: CASSPDRGRETQYF. The CDR3 region has the DNA TGTGCCAGCAGCCCCGACAGGGGGCGGGAGACCCAGTACTTC.

The chain uses TRBV5-1 and TRBJ2-7; 10 bases map to TRBD1. V was clipped by 3 bases and J by 6 bases; unmatched bases: 18. Germline-derived CDR1 and CDR2 are SGHRS and YFSETQ. CDR3 length equals 18 residues. The CDR3 protein is CASSSKGQGVLLPSEQYF. CDR3 nucleotides: TGCGCCAGCAGCTCGAAAGGACAGGGGGTCCTCTTGCCGTCCGAGCAGTACTTC.

The V and J genes are TRBV9 and TRBJ2-7, with a weak D call TRBD2 (7 bases). The CDR3 is 15 amino acids. From germline, CDR1 is SGDLS and CDR2 YYNGEE. The V end lost 3 bases, the J end lost 0 bases, and 13 bases lay between the germline ends. CDR3 protein: CASSGGGPSSYEQYF. For the CDR3, the DNA is TGTGCCAGCAGCGGCGGGGGCCCCAGCTCCTACGAGCAGTACTTC.

In its sample, this clone was seen a few times. This chain connects TRBV27 to TRBJ2-1; TRBD1 is a possible D gene (5 bases). The germline V gene has CDR1 MNHEY and CDR2 SMNVEV (reference sequence). V dropped 4 bases and J dropped 8 bases, with 24 bases sitting between them. This CDR3 has 17 amino acids. The DNA of the CDR3 is TGTGCCAGCAGTTCTCTGACAGCGAACAAAGGGTCCGATGAGCAGTTCTTC. Translating it yields CASSSLTANKGSDEQFF.

The chain links TRBV10-1 to TRBJ2-7, with 15 bases that match TRBD2. From germline, CDR1 is WNHNN and CDR2 SYGVQD (reference sequence). The CDR3 is 16 amino acids. Unmatched junction bases numbered 6, after V lost 7 bases and J lost 2 bases. In DNA form, the CDR3 reads TGCGCCAGCAAGCGAGGACTAGCGGGAGGGCCCTACGAGCAGTACTTC. As protein: CASKRGLAGGPYEQYF.

The chain uses TRBV15 and TRBJ2-7; 9 bases fit TRBD1. The CDR3 consists of 13 residues. Germline lookup yields CDR1 LNHNV and CDR2 YYDKDF (reference sequence). V was clipped by 6 bases and J by 4 bases; unmatched bases: 4. CDR3 protein: CATRRTGEYEQYF. DNA for the CDR3: TGTGCCACCAGGAGGACAGGGGAGTACGAGCAGTACTTC.

The chain is built from TRBV27 and TRBJ2-7; 8 bases are a match to TRBD2. The CDR3 runs 14 residues. Per germline, CDR1 MNHEY and CDR2 SMNVEV (reference sequence). Unmatched junction bases numbered 8, after V lost 6 bases and J lost 4 bases. For the CDR3, the DNA is TGTGCCAGCAGCACCGGGGGGGGCAGGTACGAGCAGTACTTC. Encoded protein: CASSTGGGRYEQYF.

This clone was observed once. V usage is TRBV5-1 and J usage is TRBJ1-6; D not certain. Germline CDR1 SGHRS, CDR2 YFSETQ. CDR3 length: 13 amino acids. V dropped 5 bases and J dropped 9 bases, with 12 bases sitting between them. Here the CDR3 DNA reads TGCGCCAGCAGTAACCTGGGCGTTTCACCCCTCCACTTT. Protein sequence: CASSNLGVSPLHF.

The chain is built from TRBV30 and TRBJ2-5, with D tentatively TRBD1 (5 bases). V lost 1 base, J lost 4 bases, and 16 bases lay in between. Looked up from germline, CDR1 is GTSNPN and CDR2 is SVGIG (reference sequence). The CDR3 consists of 15 residues. The CDR3 sequence is CAWSATERRGETQYF. CDR3 nucleotide sequence: TGTGCCTGGAGTGCGACCGAGAGAAGGGGAGAGACCCAGTACTTC.

This clone was seen more than once but under ten times. The chain is built from TRBV7-2 and TRBJ2-7, with unresolved D. Trimming took off 5 bases at V and 0 bases at J, with 14 bases between the two ends. The CDR3 is made up of 15 amino acids. Germline V gives CDR1 SGHTA, CDR2 FQGNSA. The CDR3 coding sequence is TGTGCCAGCAGCCTCCTCCAATCGAGCTCCTACGAGCAGTACTTC. Encoded protein: CASSLLQSSSYEQYF. The full variable domain, its missing parts supplied by reference TRBV7-2 and TRBJ2-7, is GAGVSQSPSNKVTEKGKDVELRCDPISGHTALYWYRQSLGQGLEFLIYFQGNSAPDKSGLPSDRFSAERTGGSVSTLTIQRTQQEDSAVYLCASSLLQSSSYEQYFGPGTRLTVT.

The chain joins TRBV11-3 to TRBJ2-6, with TRBD1 matching 10 bases. J was trimmed by 1 base and V by 5 bases; bases with no gene match: 8. Germline CDR1 SGHNT, CDR2 YENEEA. This CDR3 is built from 18 residues. The CDR3 DNA sequence: TGTGCCAGCAGCCCTCGACAGGGACAGGGGTCTGGGGCCAACGTCCTGACTTTC. The encoded protein is CASSPRQGQGSGANVLTF.

CDR3 DNA sequence: TGCGCCAGCAGCCAATTGGCAGGGGTAAACTACAATGAGCAGTTCTTC. It yields the protein CASSQLAGVNYNEQFF. The V and J genes are TRBV4-3 and TRBJ2-1, with D perhaps matching TRBD1 (6 bases). The V gene's germline CDR1 is LGHNA and CDR2 YSLEER. The CDR3 loop spans 16 amino acids. Trimming cost V 2 bases and J 3 bases, with 14 bases left between them.

The V gene is TRBV11-2, the J gene TRBJ2-7, with 7 bases matching TRBD2. The CDR3 runs to 15 residues. Germline loops: CDR1 SGHAT, CDR2 FQNNGV. V was clipped by 3 bases and J by 4 bases; unmatched bases: 9. The CDR3 DNA follows: TGTGCCAGCAGCTTCAACTTCGGGGGGAAGTACGAGCAGTACTTC. Translated, it gives CASSFNFGGKYEQYF.

This clone was found once. This chain connects TRBV9 to TRBJ2-1, with 8 bases that match TRBD2. This CDR3 has 18 residues. V lost 5 bases and J lost 0; bases outside the gene matches: 13. Germline CDR1 reads SGDLS; CDR2 reads YYNGEE. The CDR3 loop reads CASSGGIAGRSSYNEQFF. In nucleotides, the CDR3 is TGTGCCAGCAGTGGTGGAATAGCGGGGAGGAGCTCCTACAATGAGCAGTTCTTC.

The V and J genes are TRBV9 and TRBJ2-3; 7 bases match TRBD2. V shed 3 bases and J 2 bases; nucleotides not matched to a gene: 9. The CDR3 has 16 residues. CDR1 is SGDLS, CDR2 YYNGEE, per germline. Here the CDR3 reads CASSGSGPGNTDTQYF. CDR3 bases: TGTGCCAGCAGCGGTAGCGGGCCTGGGAACACAGATACGCAGTATTTT.